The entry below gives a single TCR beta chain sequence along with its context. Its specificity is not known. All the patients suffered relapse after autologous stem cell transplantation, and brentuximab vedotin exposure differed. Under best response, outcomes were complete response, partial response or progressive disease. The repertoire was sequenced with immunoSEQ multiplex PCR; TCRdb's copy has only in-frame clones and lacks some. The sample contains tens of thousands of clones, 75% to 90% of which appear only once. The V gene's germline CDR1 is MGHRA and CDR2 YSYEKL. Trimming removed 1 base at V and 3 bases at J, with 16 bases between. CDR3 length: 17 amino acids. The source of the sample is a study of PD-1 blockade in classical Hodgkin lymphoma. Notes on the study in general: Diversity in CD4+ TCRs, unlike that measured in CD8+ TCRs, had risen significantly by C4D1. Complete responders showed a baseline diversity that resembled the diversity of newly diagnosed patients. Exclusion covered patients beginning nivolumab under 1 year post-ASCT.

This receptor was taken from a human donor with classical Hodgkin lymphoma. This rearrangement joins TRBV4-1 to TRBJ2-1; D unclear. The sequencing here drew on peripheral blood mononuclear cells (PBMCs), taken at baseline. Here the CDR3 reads CASSQVDLGFNYNEQFF. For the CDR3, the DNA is TGCGCCAGCAGCCAAGTGGATCTGGGCTTTAACTACAATGAGCAGTTCTTC.